This T cell receptor (beta chain) was sequenced in a study of technical replicates of blood from a handful of donors. Some clones are missing from TCRdb's copy, which holds only in-frame ones; the method was immunoSEQ multiplex PCR. The sample has 87,000 or so clones, 85% to 95% seen once. The CDR3 spans 14 residues. Trimming took 3 bases from V and 5 from J; bases not matched to a gene: 5. Germline assignment: CDR1 MNHEY and CDR2 SMNVEV (reference sequence). Sequencing used T cells isolated from PBMCs. The chain links TRBV27 to TRBJ1-1; 8 positions match TRBD1. This sequence originates from a human donor in good health. The CDR3 here is CASSFHRGATEAFF. CDR3 DNA sequence: TGTGCCAGCAGTTTCCACAGGGGGGCGACTGAAGCTTTCTTT.